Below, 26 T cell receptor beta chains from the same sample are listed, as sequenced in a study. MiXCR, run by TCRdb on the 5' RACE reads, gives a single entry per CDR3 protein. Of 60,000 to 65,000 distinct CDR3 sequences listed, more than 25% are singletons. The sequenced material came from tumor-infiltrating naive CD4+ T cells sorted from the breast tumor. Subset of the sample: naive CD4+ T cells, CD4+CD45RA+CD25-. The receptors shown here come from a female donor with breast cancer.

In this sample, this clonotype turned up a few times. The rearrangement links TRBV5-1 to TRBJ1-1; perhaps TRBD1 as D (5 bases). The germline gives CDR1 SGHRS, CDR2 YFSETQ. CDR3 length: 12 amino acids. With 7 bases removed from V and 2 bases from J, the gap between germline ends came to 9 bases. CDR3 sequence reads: CASGRGNTEAFF. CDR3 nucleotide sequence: TGCGCCAGCGGAAGGGGAAACACTGAAGCTTTCTTT.

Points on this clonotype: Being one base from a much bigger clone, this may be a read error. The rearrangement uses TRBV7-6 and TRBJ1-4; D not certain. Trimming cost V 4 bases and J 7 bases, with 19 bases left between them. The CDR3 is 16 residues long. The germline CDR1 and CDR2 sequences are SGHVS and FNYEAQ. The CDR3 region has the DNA TGTGCCAGCAGCTCCGTTCTCGACCAGTATAGTGAAAAACTGTTTTTT. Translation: CASSSVLDQYSEKLFF.

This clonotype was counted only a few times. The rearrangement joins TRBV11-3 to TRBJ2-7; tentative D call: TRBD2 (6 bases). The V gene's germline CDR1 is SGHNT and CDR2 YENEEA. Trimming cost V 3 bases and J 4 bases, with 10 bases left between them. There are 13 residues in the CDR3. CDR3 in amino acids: CASSLGGPYEQYF. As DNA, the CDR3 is TGTGCCAGCAGCTTGGGGGGACCTTACGAGCAGTACTTC.

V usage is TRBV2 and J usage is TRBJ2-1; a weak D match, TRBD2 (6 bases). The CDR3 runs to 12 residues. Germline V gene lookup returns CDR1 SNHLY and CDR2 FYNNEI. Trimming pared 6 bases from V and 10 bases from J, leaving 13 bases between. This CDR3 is CASSGTGGEQFF. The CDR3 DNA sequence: TGTGCCAGCAGCGGGACTGGGGGGGAGCAGTTCTTC.

CDR3 nucleotide sequence: TGTGCCAGCAGTGCCCAAGGGGGCGGGTTTAATGGCTACACCTTC. Its translation: CASSAQGGGFNGYTF. This chain joins TRBV2 and TRBJ1-2; 7 bases line up with TRBD1. CDR3 length: 15 amino acids. The trim removed 4 bases at V and 6 bases at J, leaving 11 bases unmatched. Per germline, CDR1 SNHLY and CDR2 FYNNEI.

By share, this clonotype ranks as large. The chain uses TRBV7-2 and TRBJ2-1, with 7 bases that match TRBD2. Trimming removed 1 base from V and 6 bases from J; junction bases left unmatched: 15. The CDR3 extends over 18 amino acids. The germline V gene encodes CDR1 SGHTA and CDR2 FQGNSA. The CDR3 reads CASSLDRPLADRINEQFF. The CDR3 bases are TGTGCCAGCAGCTTAGATAGGCCCCTAGCGGATAGAATCAATGAGCAGTTCTTC. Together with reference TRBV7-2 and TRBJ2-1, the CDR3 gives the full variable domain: GAGVSQSPSNKVTEKGKDVELRCDPISGHTALYWYRQSLGQGLEFLIYFQGNSAPDKSGLPSDRFSAERTGGSVSTLTIQRTQQEDSAVYLCASSLDRPLADRINEQFFGPGTRLTVL.

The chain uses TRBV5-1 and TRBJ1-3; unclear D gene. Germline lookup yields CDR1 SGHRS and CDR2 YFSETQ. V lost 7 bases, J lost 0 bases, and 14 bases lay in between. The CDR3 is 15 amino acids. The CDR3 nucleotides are TGCGCCAGCCGAACAGCGATCGCCTCTGGAAACACCATATATTTT. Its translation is CASRTAIASGNTIYF.

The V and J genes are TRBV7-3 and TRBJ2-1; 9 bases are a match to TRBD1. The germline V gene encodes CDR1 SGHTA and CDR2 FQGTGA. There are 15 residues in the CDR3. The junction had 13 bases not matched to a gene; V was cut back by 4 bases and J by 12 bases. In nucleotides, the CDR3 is TGTGCCAGCAGCTCACCGGGACAGGGTATGGCGAGGCAGTTCTTC. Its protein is CASSSPGQGMARQFF.

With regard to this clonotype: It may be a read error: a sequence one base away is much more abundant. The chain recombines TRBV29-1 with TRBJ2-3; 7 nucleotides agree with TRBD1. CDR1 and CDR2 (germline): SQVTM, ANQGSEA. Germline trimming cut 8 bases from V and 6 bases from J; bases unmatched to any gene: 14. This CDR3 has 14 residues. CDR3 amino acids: CSSERTGEGDTQYF. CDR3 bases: TGCAGCTCAGAAAGGACAGGAGAGGGGGATACGCAGTATTTT.

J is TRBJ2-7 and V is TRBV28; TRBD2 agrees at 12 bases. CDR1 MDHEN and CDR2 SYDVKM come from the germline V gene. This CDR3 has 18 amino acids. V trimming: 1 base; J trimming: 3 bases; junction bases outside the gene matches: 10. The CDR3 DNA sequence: TGTGCCAGCAGTTTATTGGTGAGCCGACTAGCGGGAGACTACGAGCAGTACTTC. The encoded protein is CASSLLVSRLAGDYEQYF.

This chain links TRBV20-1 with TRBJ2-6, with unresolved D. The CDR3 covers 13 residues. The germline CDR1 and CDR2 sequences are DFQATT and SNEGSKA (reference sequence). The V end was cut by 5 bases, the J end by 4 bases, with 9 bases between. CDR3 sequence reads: CSAPTVGANVLTF. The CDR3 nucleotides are TGCAGTGCTCCAACCGTAGGGGCCAACGTCCTGACTTTC.

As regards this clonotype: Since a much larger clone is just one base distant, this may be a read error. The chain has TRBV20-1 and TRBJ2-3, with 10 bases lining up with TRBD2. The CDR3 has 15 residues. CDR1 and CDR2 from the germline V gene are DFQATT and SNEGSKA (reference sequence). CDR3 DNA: TGCGGTGCTGGCGTAGCGGGGGGAGCCACAGATACGCAGTATTTT. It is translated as CGAGVAGGATDTQYF.

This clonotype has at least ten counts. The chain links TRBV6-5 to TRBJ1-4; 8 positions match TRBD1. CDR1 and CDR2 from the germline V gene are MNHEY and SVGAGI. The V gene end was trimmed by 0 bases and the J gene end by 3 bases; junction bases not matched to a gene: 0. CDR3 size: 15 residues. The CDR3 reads CASSYSGQANEKLFF. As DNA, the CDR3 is TGTGCCAGCAGTTACTCGGGACAGGCTAATGAAAAACTGTTTTTT.

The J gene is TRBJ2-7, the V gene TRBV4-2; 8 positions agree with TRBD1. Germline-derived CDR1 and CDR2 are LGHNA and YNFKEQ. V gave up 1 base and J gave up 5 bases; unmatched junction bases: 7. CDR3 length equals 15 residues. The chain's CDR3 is CASSQVGTGYNEQYF. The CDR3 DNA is TGTGCCAGCAGCCAAGTGGGGACAGGATATAACGAGCAGTACTTC.

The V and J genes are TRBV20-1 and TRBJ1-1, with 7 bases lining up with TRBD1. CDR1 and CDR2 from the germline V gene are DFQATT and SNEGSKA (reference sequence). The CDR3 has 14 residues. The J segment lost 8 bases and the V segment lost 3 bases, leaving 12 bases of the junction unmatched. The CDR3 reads CSARVRQGHGEAFF. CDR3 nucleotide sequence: TGCAGTGCTAGGGTGAGACAGGGCCACGGGGAAGCTTTCTTT.

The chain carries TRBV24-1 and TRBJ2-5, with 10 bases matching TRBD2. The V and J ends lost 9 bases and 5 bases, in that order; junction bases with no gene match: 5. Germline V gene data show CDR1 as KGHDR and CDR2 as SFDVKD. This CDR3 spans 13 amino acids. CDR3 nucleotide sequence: TGTGCCACCTCGCTAGCGGGAGCGGAGACCCAGTACTTC. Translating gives CATSLAGAETQYF.

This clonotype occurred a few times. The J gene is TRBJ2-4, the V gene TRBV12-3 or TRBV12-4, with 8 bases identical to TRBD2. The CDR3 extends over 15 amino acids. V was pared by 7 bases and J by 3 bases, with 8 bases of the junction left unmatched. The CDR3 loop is CASTPGGFGKNIQYF. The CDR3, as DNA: TGTGCCAGCACCCCGGGGGGGTTTGGCAAAAACATTCAGTACTTC.

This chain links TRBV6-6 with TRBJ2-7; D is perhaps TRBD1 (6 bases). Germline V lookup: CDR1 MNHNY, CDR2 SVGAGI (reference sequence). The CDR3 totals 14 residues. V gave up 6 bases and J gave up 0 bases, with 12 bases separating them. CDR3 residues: CASRARDTSYEQYF. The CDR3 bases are TGTGCCAGCAGAGCTCGGGACACCTCCTACGAGCAGTACTTC.

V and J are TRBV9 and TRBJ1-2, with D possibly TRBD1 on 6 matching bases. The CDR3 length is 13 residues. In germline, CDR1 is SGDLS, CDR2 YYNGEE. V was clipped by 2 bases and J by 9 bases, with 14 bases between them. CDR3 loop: CASSVGGQSSYTF. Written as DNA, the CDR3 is TGTGCCAGCAGCGTGGGAGGACAGTCTAGCTACACCTTC.

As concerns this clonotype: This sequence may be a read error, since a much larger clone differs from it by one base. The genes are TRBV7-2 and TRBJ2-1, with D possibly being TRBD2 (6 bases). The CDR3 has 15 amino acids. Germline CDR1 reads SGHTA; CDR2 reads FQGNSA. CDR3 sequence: CAGSLMARRGNEQFF. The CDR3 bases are TGTGCCGGCAGCTTAATGGCGAGGCGGGGCAATGAGCAGTTCTTC.

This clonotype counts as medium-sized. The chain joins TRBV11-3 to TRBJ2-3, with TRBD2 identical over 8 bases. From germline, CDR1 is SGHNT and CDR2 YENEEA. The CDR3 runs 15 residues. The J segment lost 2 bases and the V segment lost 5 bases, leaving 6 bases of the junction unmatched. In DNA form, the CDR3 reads TGTGCCAGCAGCCCGGGCGGGGGGCCCACAGATACGCAGTATTTT. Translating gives CASSPGGGPTDTQYF.

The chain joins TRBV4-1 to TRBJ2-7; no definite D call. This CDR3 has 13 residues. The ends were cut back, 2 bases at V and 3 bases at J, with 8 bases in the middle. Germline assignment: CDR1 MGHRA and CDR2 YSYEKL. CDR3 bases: TGCGCCAGCAGCCAACCTAATCACTACGAGCAGTACTTC. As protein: CASSQPNHYEQYF.

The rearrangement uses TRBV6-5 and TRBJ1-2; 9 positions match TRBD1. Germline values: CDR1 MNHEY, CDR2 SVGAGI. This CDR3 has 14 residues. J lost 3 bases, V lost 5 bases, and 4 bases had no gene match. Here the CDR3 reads CASSRTGEDYGYTF. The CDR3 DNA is TGTGCCAGCAGTAGGACAGGGGAAGACTATGGCTACACCTTC.

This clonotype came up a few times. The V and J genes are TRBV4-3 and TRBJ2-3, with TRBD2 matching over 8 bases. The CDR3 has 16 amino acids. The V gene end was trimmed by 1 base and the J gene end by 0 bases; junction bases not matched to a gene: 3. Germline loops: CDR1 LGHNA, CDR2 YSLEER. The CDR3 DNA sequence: TGCGCCAGCAGCCAAGGAGCTAGCGGGAGCACAGATACGCAGTATTTT. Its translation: CASSQGASGSTDTQYF.

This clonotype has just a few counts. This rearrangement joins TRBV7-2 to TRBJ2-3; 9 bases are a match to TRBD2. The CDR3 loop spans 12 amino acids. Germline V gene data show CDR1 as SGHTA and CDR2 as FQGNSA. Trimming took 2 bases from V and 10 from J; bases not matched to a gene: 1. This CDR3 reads CASSLLAGPQYF. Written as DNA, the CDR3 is TGTGCCAGCAGCTTACTAGCGGGACCGCAGTATTTT.

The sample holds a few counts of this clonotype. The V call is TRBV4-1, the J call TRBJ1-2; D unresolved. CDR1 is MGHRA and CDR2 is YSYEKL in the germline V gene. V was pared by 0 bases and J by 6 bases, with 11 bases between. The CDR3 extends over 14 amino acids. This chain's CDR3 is CASSQDLDPDGYTF. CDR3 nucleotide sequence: TGCGCCAGCAGCCAAGATTTGGATCCAGATGGCTACACCTTC.